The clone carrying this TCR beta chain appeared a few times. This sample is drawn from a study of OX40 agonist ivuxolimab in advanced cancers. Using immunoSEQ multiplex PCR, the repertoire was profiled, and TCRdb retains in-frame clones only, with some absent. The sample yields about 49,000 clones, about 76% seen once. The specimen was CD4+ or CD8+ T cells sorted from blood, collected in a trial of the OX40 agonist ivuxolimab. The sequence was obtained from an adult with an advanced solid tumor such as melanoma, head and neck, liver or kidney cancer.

CDR3 sequence reads: CASRETGGEDTEAFF. DNA of the CDR3: TGTGCCAGCAGGGAAACAGGGGGCGAGGACACTGAAGCTTTCTTT. The chain recombines TRBV6-1 with TRBJ1-1; 9 bases align to TRBD1. The trim removed 6 bases at V and 3 bases at J, leaving 8 bases unmatched. The CDR3 contains 15 residues. CDR1 is MNHNS, CDR2 SASEGT, per germline.